These T cell receptor beta chains were read from a single sample in a study of cytomegalovirus exposure and HLA in healthy donors. The repertoire was sequenced with immunoSEQ multiplex PCR; TCRdb's copy has only in-frame clones and lacks some. This sample yields about 43,000 clones, of which around three quarters are seen a single time; roughly 1.4% belongs to the top ten. Material: PBMCs. The source of these receptors is a man aged 25-40 years in good health and CMV-seronegative. CDR3s include the opening cysteine and the closing phenylalanine or tryptophan. D genes are given only for firm matches. Only some rows state a clone size, as once, few, many or a class for expanded clones.

v_gene,j_gene,len,d_gene,abundance,CDR3aa,CDR3nt
TRBV4-3,TRBJ2-7,14,NA,few,CASSQLEGSYEQYF,TGCGCCAGCAGCCAACTGGAGGGCTCCTACGAGCAGTACTTC
TRBV6-4,TRBJ2-2,16,NA,NA,CAEGLRPPRVGGELFF,TGTGCCGAGGGCTTACGGCCTCCCCGGGTCGGCGGGGAGCTGTTTTTT
TRBV9,TRBJ1-1,15,TRBD1,few,CASSSWDRLNTEAFF,TGTGCCAGCAGCTCTTGGGACAGATTGAACACTGAAGCTTTCTTT
TRBV30,TRBJ1-1,13,NA,NA,CAGQHRQGTEAFF,TGTGCCGGACAACACCGGCAGGGCACTGAAGCCTTCTTT
TRBV16,TRBJ1-1,15,NA,NA,CASSQSEGAYTEAFF,TGTGCCAGCAGCCAATCGGAGGGCGCTTACACTGAAGCTTTCTTT
TRBV12-5,TRBJ1-6,14,NA,NA,CASGRDSHNSPLHF,TGTGCTAGTGGCCGGGACTCCCATAATTCACCCCTCCACTTT
TRBV4-1,TRBJ2-2,16,TRBD2,few,CASSQVSGGGTGELFF,TGCGCCAGCAGCCAAGTTTCCGGGGGGGGTACCGGGGAGCTGTTTTTT
TRBV28,TRBJ1-1,14,NA,NA,CASSLGLFGDFAFF,TGTGCCAGCAGTTTGGGGCTCTTCGGGGACTTTGCTTTCTTT
TRBV5-4,TRBJ2-2,13,NA,few,CASSLASTGELFF,TGTGCCAGCAGCTTGGCCTCTACCGGGGAGCTGTTTTTT
TRBV6-5,TRBJ2-1,16,TRBD2,NA,CASSWTSGGSRGEQFF,TGTGCCAGCAGTTGGACTAGCGGAGGCAGTAGGGGTGAGCAGTTCTTC
TRBV28,TRBJ1-2,12,NA,NA,CASSETDYGYTF,TGTGCCAGCAGTGAAACGGACTATGGCTACACCTTC
TRBV7-8,TRBJ2-2,17,TRBD2,few,CASSLGVAGVVAGELFF,TGTGCCAGCAGCTTAGGGGTAGCGGGAGTTGTAGCCGGGGAGCTGTTTTTT
TRBV5-1,TRBJ2-5,15,NA,NA,CASSSGTPSGETQYF,TGCGCCAGCAGCTCCGGGACACCCTCGGGGGAGACCCAGTACTTC
TRBV18,TRBJ1-1,12,NA,few,CASSRGGVEAFF,TGTGCCAGCTCCCGGGGGGGCGTGGAAGCTTTCTTT
TRBV27,TRBJ1-2,13,TRBD1,NA,CASSLDRFSLGTF,TGTGCCAGCAGTTTGGACAGGTTCTCCTTGGGCACCTTC
TRBV30,TRBJ1-1,14,NA,NA,CAWSTGAMNTEAFF,TGTGCCTGGAGTACAGGCGCCATGAACACTGAAGCTTTCTTT
TRBV28,TRBJ1-5,16,NA,NA,CASSPRPQGGNQPQHF,TGTGCCAGCAGCCCTCGACCTCAGGGCGGCAATCAGCCCCAGCATTTT
TRBV29-1,TRBJ2-1,17,TRBD1,NA,CSVIPRPGQRTPGQQFF,TGCAGCGTTATCCCAAGACCGGGACAGAGGACTCCTGGGCAGCAGTTCTTC
TRBV4-2,TRBJ1-5,15,NA,NA,CASSQVDSRNQPQHF,TGTGCCAGCAGCCAAGTGGACAGCCGAAATCAGCCCCAGCATTTT
TRBV28,TRBJ1-4,18,NA,NA,CASSLVGNFRVSVEKLFF,TGTGCCAGCAGTTTAGTAGGGAACTTCAGGGTCTCGGTTGAAAAACTGTTTTTT
TRBV10-2,TRBJ2-2,17,TRBD2,NA,CASSSRGGRWNTGELFF,TGCGCCAGCAGTTCACGGGGGGGCCGCTGGAACACCGGGGAGCTGTTTTTT
TRBV2,TRBJ2-7,16,TRBD2,few,CASERIRTSGSNEQYF,TGTGCCAGCGAACGAATTCGGACTAGCGGGAGTAACGAGCAGTACTTC
TRBV28,TRBJ2-3,16,TRBD2,NA,CASSYLTSGDTDTQYF,TGTGCCAGCAGTTACCTGACTAGCGGGGACACAGATACGCAGTATTTT
TRBV25-1,TRBJ2-7,17,TRBD2,NA,CASSAPLGTSGTYEQYF,TGTGCCAGCAGTGCACCGCTAGGGACTAGCGGTACTTACGAGCAGTACTTC
TRBV7-9,TRBJ2-7,14,NA,NA,CASSLGQNSYEQYF,TGTGCCAGCAGCTTAGGCCAGAACTCCTACGAGCAGTACTTC
TRBV6-7,TRBJ2-7,15,NA,NA,CASSSPRGLSYEQYF,TGTGCCAGCAGTTCCCCTCGCGGCCTGTCCTACGAGCAGTACTTC
TRBV5-4,TRBJ2-3,18,TRBD2,NA,CATNSGLAVPGNTDTQYF,TGTGCCACCAACTCGGGACTAGCGGTTCCGGGGAACACAGATACGCAGTATTTT
TRBV6-5,TRBJ1-2,15,NA,NA,CASSYSSAPGYGYTF,TGTGCCAGCAGTTACAGTTCAGCCCCAGGATATGGCTACACCTTC
TRBV6-4,TRBJ2-2,16,TRBD2,NA,CASSDSLAGATGELFF,TGTGCCAGCAGTGACTCGCTAGCGGGAGCCACCGGGGAGCTGTTTTTT
TRBV7-9,TRBJ2-7,14,NA,NA,CASSHLDSSYEQYF,TGTGCCAGCAGCCACCTCGACAGTTCCTACGAGCAGTACTTC